The 26 T cell receptor beta chains reported below all come from one sample, sequenced in a study of CD8+ T cells in alopecia areata. Once RNA had been extracted, it was reverse transcribed into cDNA to act as the sequencing template. Clones were read by immunoSEQ multiplex PCR, and TCRdb kept only the in-frame ones, dropping some. The repertoire includes a few hundred thousand clones, 60% of them detected once, and more than 0.85% sits in the top ten. As for treatment: oral pan-JAK inhibitor, 5-10 mg twice daily. This sample comprised CD4+ T cells sorted from blood, obtained around week 53, from a patient treated with tofacitinib. The origin of the receptors is a human donor with alopecia areata.

This clone was detected once. The V gene is TRBV30, the J gene TRBJ1-2; 12 positions agree with TRBD1. This CDR3 region has 14 residues. The ends lost 0 bases at V and 8 bases at J; junction bases unmatched: 4. Germline CDR1 GTSNPN, CDR2 SVGIG (reference sequence). CDR3 nucleotides: TGTGCCTGGAGTGTACTTGGGACAGGGGGCGGCTACACCTTC. It specifies CAWSVLGTGGGYTF.

The CDR3 spells CASSGLPGTGGNEQYF. The CDR3 DNA is TGTGCCAGCAGCGGGTTACCCGGGACAGGGGGCAACGAGCAGTACTTC. This rearrangement joins TRBV9 to TRBJ2-7; 12 positions match TRBD1. Germline lookup yields CDR1 SGDLS and CDR2 YYNGEE. J gave up 5 bases and V 3 bases, and 9 bases lay outside the gene matches. The CDR3 sequence is 16 residues long.

V gene TRBV19 combines with J gene TRBJ2-4; 11 bases are shared with TRBD2. The trim removed 1 base at V and 1 base at J, leaving 6 bases unmatched. Germline CDR1 LNHDA, CDR2 SQIVND (reference sequence). The CDR3 runs to 18 residues. The CDR3 coding sequence is TGTGCCAGTAGTATAGGTAGGGGACTAGCGGACGCCAAAAACATTCAGTACTTC. Translating it yields CASSIGRGLADAKNIQYF.

This chain joins TRBV9 and TRBJ1-1; D is unresolved. CDR3 size: 14 residues. CDR1 and CDR2 from the germline V gene are SGDLS and YYNGEE. Trimming cost V 0 bases and J 2 bases, with 8 bases left between them. CDR3 region: CASSVVTSNTEAFF. The CDR3 nucleotides read TGTGCCAGCAGCGTAGTCACTTCCAACACTGAAGCTTTCTTT.

This clone was seen a few times. The genes are TRBV27 and TRBJ2-1; 9 positions agree with TRBD1. The CDR3 is 19 amino acids. J lost 1 base, V lost 5 bases, and 15 bases had no gene match. The germline V gene has CDR1 MNHEY and CDR2 SMNVEV (reference sequence). The chain's CDR3 is CASSPRVGQGQQSYNEQFF. CDR3 sequence (DNA): TGTGCCAGCAGTCCCCGCGTGGGACAGGGACAACAATCCTACAATGAGCAGTTCTTC.

This chain uses TRBV30 with TRBJ1-5; D is unresolved. The CDR3 is 14 residues long. V lost 3 bases and J 4 bases, leaving 13 bases between the germline ends. The germline V gene has CDR1 GTSNPN and CDR2 SVGIG (reference sequence). The CDR3 sequence: CAWSPSSINQPQHF. DNA of the CDR3: TGTGCCTGGAGCCCCAGCTCCATTAATCAGCCCCAGCATTTT. The whole variable domain, filled in from reference TRBV30 and TRBJ1-5, reads SQTIHQWPATLVQPVGSPLSLECTVEGTSNPNLYWYRQAAGRGLQLLFYSVGIGQISSEVPQNLSASRPQDRQFILSSKKLLLSDSGFYLCAWSPSSINQPQHFGDGTRLSIL.

CDR3 sequence reads: CASTSQGSQETQYF. For the CDR3, the DNA is TGTGCCAGCACCTCCCAGGGATCCCAAGAGACCCAGTACTTC. V and J are TRBV2 and TRBJ2-5, with TRBD1 as a possible D gene (5 bases). The V gene's germline CDR1 is SNHLY and CDR2 FYNNEI. The CDR3 runs to 14 residues. The V gene lost 7 bases and the J gene lost 1 base, with 13 bases spanning the gap.

V usage is TRBV6-5 and J usage is TRBJ1-1, with D unclear. V was cut by 2 bases and J by 4 bases, with 14 bases left in between. This CDR3 has 15 residues. CDR1 is MNHEY and CDR2 is SVGAGI in the germline V gene. Here the CDR3 DNA reads TGTGCCAGCAGTTACACCGGTAGGGCTGTCACTGAAGCTTTCTTT. Protein sequence: CASSYTGRAVTEAFF.

This clone was found a few times. This chain links TRBV29-1 with TRBJ2-5; 9 bases agree with TRBD1. Germline loops: CDR1 SQVTM, CDR2 ANQGSEA. The V segment lost 3 bases and the J segment 5 bases; nucleotides outside the gene matches: 4. This CDR3 has 13 amino acids. CDR3: CSVDAGTGETQYF. CDR3 in DNA: TGCAGCGTTGATGCCGGGACAGGGGAGACCCAGTACTTC.

Comments on this clone: Other DNA sequences within the sample encode an identical CDR3. The rearrangement uses TRBV29-1 and TRBJ1-1; no reliable D call. The germline V gene encodes CDR1 SQVTM and CDR2 ANQGSEA. This CDR3 is built from 13 residues. Trimming shortened V by 6 bases and J by 0 bases, and 11 bases separated the two germline ends. As DNA, the CDR3 is TGCAGCGTGGGTAGGTTGATGAACACTGAAGCTTTCTTT. It yields the protein CSVGRLMNTEAFF.

The chain carries TRBV5-1 and TRBJ2-5, with D unresolved. The CDR3 has 13 residues. Trimming stripped 1 base from V and 3 bases from J, with 7 bases between. Per the germline V gene, CDR1 is SGHRS and CDR2 is YFSETQ. CDR3 in DNA: TGCGCCAGCAGCTTGATAAGGGAAGAGACCCAGTACTTC. Amino acid sequence: CASSLIREETQYF.

The rearrangement links TRBV5-1 to TRBJ1-2; the match to TRBD1 covers 7 bases. The CDR3 loop spans 13 amino acids. The ends lost 3 bases at V and 4 bases at J; junction bases unmatched: 3. In germline, CDR1 is SGHRS, CDR2 YFSETQ. The DNA for the CDR3 is TGCGCCAGCAGCTCCGGGACAGCCTATGGCTACACCTTC. This codes for CASSSGTAYGYTF.

The chain is built from TRBV9 and TRBJ1-1; D ambiguous. The CDR3 is 14 residues long. V was shortened by 5 bases and J by 4 bases, with 15 bases between the two germline ends. Germline V gives CDR1 SGDLS, CDR2 YYNGEE. The CDR3 loop is CASSSVSEGTEAFF. In DNA form, the CDR3 reads TGTGCCAGCAGTTCAGTTAGCGAAGGCACTGAAGCTTTCTTT.

This clone has only one observation. The genes are TRBV18 and TRBJ1-1, with D possibly being TRBD1 (5 bases). V lost 0 bases, J lost 3 bases, and 11 bases lay in between. The CDR3 length is 15 residues. Looked up from germline, CDR1 is KGHSH and CDR2 is LQKENI. CDR3 bases: TGTGCCAGCTCACCACCGTTAGGGGTACACACTGAAGCTTTCTTT. This gives the protein CASSPPLGVHTEAFF.

The chain couples TRBV6-1 to TRBJ2-2; 8 bases align to TRBD2. V trimming: 6 bases; J trimming: 1 base; junction bases outside the gene matches: 1. The CDR3 sequence is 14 residues long. Germline CDR1 MNHNS, CDR2 SASEGT. The DNA for the CDR3 is TGTGCCAGCAGACTAGCGGAGAACACCGGGGAGCTGTTTTTT. It translates to CASRLAENTGELFF.

The chain has TRBV30 and TRBJ1-1, with D perhaps matching TRBD1 (5 bases). V was cut by 2 bases and J by 1 base, with 17 bases left in between. Germline assignment: CDR1 GTSNPN and CDR2 SVGIG (reference sequence). This CDR3 has 16 residues. CDR3 sequence reads: CAWSHYRTRKNTEAFF. The CDR3, as DNA: TGTGCCTGGAGTCACTATAGGACACGGAAGAACACTGAAGCTTTCTTT.

The rearrangement joins TRBV6-5 to TRBJ1-2; D gene ambiguous. Per the germline V gene, CDR1 is MNHEY and CDR2 is SVGAGI. The CDR3 has 14 residues. V lost 6 bases and J lost 8, with 19 bases in between. The CDR3 bases are TGTGCCAGCAGCCCAGGTGGAGGGAAGAGGGGCTACACCTTC. Translation gives CASSPGGGKRGYTF.

This chain connects TRBV30 to TRBJ2-2; 7 bases are shared with TRBD2. V shed 5 bases and J 5 bases; nucleotides not matched to a gene: 8. This CDR3 has 14 amino acids. The germline V gene encodes CDR1 GTSNPN and CDR2 SVGIG (reference sequence). The chain's CDR3 is CAWDAGVLTGELFF. The DNA of the CDR3 is TGTGCCTGGGATGCGGGGGTTTTGACCGGGGAGCTGTTTTTT.

The chain employs TRBV30 and TRBJ1-1, with D possibly matching TRBD1 (6 bases). The germline V gene has CDR1 GTSNPN and CDR2 SVGIG (reference sequence). Trimming left V 1 base short and J 1 base short, with 10 bases between. The CDR3 runs 14 residues. CDR3 in amino acids: CAWSGGAANTEAFF. The CDR3 nucleotides read TGTGCCTGGAGTGGGGGGGCAGCGAACACTGAAGCTTTCTTT.

The V gene is TRBV29-1, the J gene TRBJ1-2, with TRBD1 identical over 11 bases. Trimming cost V 5 bases and J 6 bases; bases outside gene matches: 14. The CDR3 loop spans 16 amino acids. Per the germline V gene, CDR1 is SQVTM and CDR2 is ANQGSEA. The CDR3 DNA sequence: TGCAGCGTTTATAGGGACAGGGGGATTGGCGACCATGGCTACACCTTC. The encoded protein is CSVYRDRGIGDHGYTF.

In its sample, this clone was seen once. This rearrangement joins TRBV2 to TRBJ1-5, with TRBD1 identical over 8 bases. The CDR3 has 14 amino acids. Germline V lookup: CDR1 SNHLY, CDR2 FYNNEI. V dropped 4 bases and J dropped 7; count of bases not matched to a gene: 6. This CDR3 reads CASSVDRVRQPQHF. CDR3 coding DNA: TGTGCCAGCAGTGTGGACAGGGTACGACAGCCCCAGCATTTT. The full variable domain, rest sourced from reference TRBV2 and TRBJ1-5, is EPEVTQTPSHQVTQMGQEVILRCVPISNHLYFYWYRQILGQKVEFLVSFYNNEISEKSEIFDDQFSVERPDGSNFTLKIRSTKLEDSAMYFCASSVDRVRQPQHFGDGTRLSIL.

The J gene is TRBJ2-1, the V gene TRBV30; 11 bases map to TRBD2. There are 16 residues in the CDR3. The germline gives CDR1 GTSNPN, CDR2 SVGIG (reference sequence). With 3 bases clipped from V and 4 bases from J, the junction kept 8 bases outside the gene matches. The CDR3 reads CAWRWLAGGRYNEQFF. The DNA of the CDR3 is TGTGCCTGGAGGTGGCTAGCGGGGGGACGATACAATGAGCAGTTCTTC.

V gene TRBV9 combines with J gene TRBJ2-7; no clear D gene. Looked up from germline, CDR1 is SGDLS and CDR2 is YYNGEE. Between the trimmed V and J ends, which lost 0 bases and 3 bases, there was a span of 7 bases. The CDR3 is made up of 13 amino acids. This CDR3 is CASSVGPDYEQYF. The CDR3 coding sequence is TGTGCCAGCAGCGTAGGACCCGACTACGAGCAGTACTTC. Supplemented by reference TRBV9 and TRBJ2-7, the full variable domain reads DSGVTQTPKHLITATGQRVTLRCSPRSGDLSVYWYQQSLDQGLQFLIQYYNGEERAKGNILERFSAQQFPDLHSELNLSSLELGDSALYFCASSVGPDYEQYFGPGTRLTVT.

This chain joins TRBV9 and TRBJ2-1; a weak D match, TRBD2 (5 bases). Germline loops: CDR1 SGDLS, CDR2 YYNGEE. The CDR3 runs 15 residues. V lost 3 bases and J 3 bases, leaving 13 bases between the germline ends. The CDR3 sequence: CASSASGSLYNEQFF. The CDR3 nucleotides are TGTGCCAGCAGCGCATCGGGGAGCCTCTACAATGAGCAGTTCTTC.

This clone appeared a few times. The rearrangement joins TRBV6-5 to TRBJ2-5; D unclear. Trimming stripped 3 bases from V and 2 bases from J, with 10 bases between. Looked up from germline, CDR1 is MNHEY and CDR2 is SVGAGI. CDR3 length equals 14 residues. CDR3 nucleotides: TGTGCCAGCAGTTATAGTTTCGCACAAGAGACCCAGTACTTC. This sequence encodes CASSYSFAQETQYF.

The rearrangement joins TRBV4-1 to TRBJ1-1; 9 positions match TRBD1. The CDR3 spans 15 residues. Losses at the gene ends were 2 bases for V and 1 base for J; bases not matched to a gene: 2. The germline V gene has CDR1 MGHRA and CDR2 YSYEKL. This CDR3 is CASSQRQGENTEAFF. DNA for the CDR3: TGCGCCAGCAGCCAAAGACAGGGGGAGAACACTGAAGCTTTCTTT.